These 9 T cell receptor beta chains were sequenced from one sample in a study of shared clonotypes between healthy human individuals. This table comes from immunoSEQ multiplex PCR, and its TCRdb copy is limited to in-frame clones, with some not included. Of about 1 million clones listed, roughly 80% are singletons. Input material: memory CD4+ T cells sorted from blood. As to subset: CD45RA-negative fraction. These receptors were obtained from a man aged 18 to 30 in good health.

This chain uses TRBV28 with TRBJ2-3; D might be TRBD2 (7 bases). V was trimmed by 3 bases and J by 2 bases, leaving 15 bases between them. Germline CDR1 is MDHEN and CDR2 is SYDVKM. CDR3 size: 16 residues. DNA for the CDR3: TGTGCCAGCAGTTTCCCTAGGGGGGGCCACACAGATACGCAGTATTTT. This translates into CASSFPRGGHTDTQYF.

The V and J genes are TRBV5-6 and TRBJ1-5; TRBD1 matches at 11 bases. CDR3 length: 15 residues. After removal of 2 bases from V and 6 bases from J, the junction contained 4 bases not matched to a gene. Germline V lookup: CDR1 SGHDT, CDR2 YYEEEE. CDR3 bases: TGTGCCAGCAGCTTTGGGACAGGGGGACCTCAGCCCCAGCATTTT. It codes for CASSFGTGGPQPQHF.

J is TRBJ2-5 and V is TRBV2; 10 bases fit TRBD2. V lost 5 bases to trimming and J lost 5 bases; unmatched junction nucleotides: 8. The CDR3 consists of 15 residues. Germline V gene lookup returns CDR1 SNHLY and CDR2 FYNNEI. Here the CDR3 DNA reads TGTGCCAGCAGTTTACTAGCGGGATATAGGGAGACCCAGTACTTC. This encodes CASSLLAGYRETQYF. Combining the CDR3 with reference TRBV2 and TRBJ2-5 gives the whole variable domain EPEVTQTPSHQVTQMGQEVILRCVPISNHLYFYWYRQILGQKVEFLVSFYNNEISEKSEIFDDQFSVERPDGSNFTLKIRSTKLEDSAMYFCASSLLAGYRETQYFGPGTRLLVL.

The rearrangement joins TRBV6-1 to TRBJ2-7; TRBD2 might be the D (6 bases). Germline lookup yields CDR1 MNHNS and CDR2 SASEGT. This CDR3 region has 12 residues. Trimming took 7 bases from V and 6 from J, leaving 13 bases between them. In nucleotides, the CDR3 is TGTGCCAGCATGCCCGGAGGGTTCGAGCAGTACTTC. This sequence encodes CASMPGGFEQYF.

The V and J genes are TRBV29-1 and TRBJ2-7; D not resolved. Trimming removed 1 base from V and 3 bases from J, with 7 bases in between. Germline CDR1 and CDR2: SQVTM and ANQGSEA. The CDR3 is made up of 12 amino acids. As DNA, the CDR3 is TGCAGCGTTGAAGGCAGAGACTACGAGCAGTACTTC. It yields the protein CSVEGRDYEQYF.

This clone appeared a single time. The chain combines TRBV6-5 with TRBJ1-1; weak D call: TRBD1 (5 bases). Germline V lookup: CDR1 MNHEY, CDR2 SVGAGI. This CDR3 region has 13 residues. V lost 5 bases, J lost 0 bases, and 7 bases lay in between. CDR3: CASSKTVNTEAFF. The DNA for the CDR3 is TGTGCCAGCAGTAAGACAGTGAACACTGAAGCTTTCTTT.

This clone was seen more than once but under ten times. The V gene is TRBV6-1, the J gene TRBJ2-7; no clear D. V lost 7 bases and J 1 base, leaving 5 bases between the germline ends. Per germline, CDR1 MNHNS and CDR2 SASEGT. This CDR3 comprises 11 residues. The CDR3, as DNA: TGTGCCAGCAAGAGATCCTACGAGCAGTACTTC. It is translated as CASKRSYEQYF.

CDR3: CASSPGGTEAFF. For the CDR3, the DNA is TGTGCCAGCAGCCCTGGAGGCACTGAAGCTTTCTTT. The V and J genes are TRBV14 and TRBJ1-1; D gene uncertain. CDR3 size: 12 residues. Trimming pared 4 bases from V and 4 bases from J, leaving 7 bases between. The germline V gene has CDR1 SGHDN and CDR2 FVKESK.

V usage is TRBV10-2 and J usage is TRBJ2-1, with 8 bases that match TRBD2. CDR3 size: 13 residues. Trimming cost V 5 bases and J 4 bases; bases outside gene matches: 1. Germline CDR1 WSHSY, CDR2 SAAADI. CDR3 sequence reads: CASSQREYNEQFF. The CDR3, as DNA: TGCGCCAGCAGTCAGCGGGAGTACAATGAGCAGTTCTTC.